This TCR beta chain was sequenced during a study of vaccination and CD4 T cells after COVID-19. In regard to this clonotype: Its antigen is as yet unknown.

The Oncomine TCR Beta short-read assay generated sequence data from the DNA of cultured CD4+ T cells. TCRdb redid the calling of the PCR reads with MiXCR, one entry per CDR3 protein. The sample holds roughly 10,000 distinct CDR3 sequences; about 54% are singletons and the top ten take 6.5% to 8%. The germline CDR1 and CDR2 sequences are LNHDA and SQIVND (reference sequence). With V trimmed by 3 bases and J by 5 bases, 2 bases remained unmatched. The CDR3 spans 13 residues. The treatment: roughly 10-day PBMC culture with coronavirus spike peptide pools or control peptides (ViraFEST assay). Study-wide results and caveats: Counts of SARS-CoV-2-reactive clonotypes had a median that went from 21 to 38, a nonsignificant change.

Sequencing used CD4+ T cells from blood, cultured in vitro. This sequence originates from a human donor who had recovered from COVID-19. This chain links TRBV19 with TRBJ1-1; 8 nucleotides align to TRBD1. CDR3 residues: CASSMGQVTEAFF. The CDR3 DNA is TGTGCCAGTAGTATGGGACAGGTGACTGAAGCTTTCTTT.